This TCR beta chain was obtained from a study of cytomegalovirus exposure and HLA in healthy donors. Study results and caveats: More clonal expansion characterized HLA-associated TCR beta chains than equally common others in a later analysis. The study flagged some 180 TCR beta chains as cytomegalovirus-associated.

The germline V and J ends were trimmed by 6 bases and 8 bases, with 13 bases remaining between them. The CDR3 extends over 11 amino acids. Germline CDR1 GTSNPN, CDR2 SVGIG (reference sequence). PCR employed 60 Vbeta and 13 Jbeta primers. TCRdb's table, derived via immunoSEQ multiplex PCR, lists solely in-frame clones and lacks some. The sample yields about 120,000 clones, about 86% seen once. In regard to this clone: The antigen is unknown.

The J gene is TRBJ1-2, the V gene TRBV30, with D unclear. The sequence derives from a man aged 35-49 years in good health and CMV-seronegative. Sample: PBMCs. The CDR3 loop reads CACDWLGGYTF. The DNA for the CDR3 is TGTGCCTGTGACTGGCTTGGAGGCTACACCTTC.